The sample holds a few counts of the clone carrying this T cell receptor (beta chain). The data stem from a study of beta chain features in type 1 diabetes. The wider study: The study found patients and healthy donors alike in age, gender and cell yields.

J gave up 5 bases and V 4 bases, and 2 bases lay outside the gene matches. Germline V lookup: CDR1 MNHNY, CDR2 SVGAGI (reference sequence). The CDR3 contains 13 residues. The entirety of the isolated RNA underwent reverse transcription, so expressed TCRB transcripts were sequenced. Average reads for naive, central memory and regulatory T cell samples were roughly 3.4 million. Clones were sequenced by immunoSEQ multiplex PCR, and TCRdb holds only the in-frame ones, with some missing. The sample contains fewer than 550,000 clones, approximately 10% of which appear only once. This receptor was obtained from a woman aged 18-29 years in good health. This chain joins TRBV6-6 and TRBJ2-4; 7 bases fit TRBD1. The sequenced sample consisted of naive CD4+ T cells from blood. This CDR3 is CASSSTGENIQYF. CDR3 DNA: TGTGCCAGCAGTTCAACAGGGGAAAACATTCAGTACTTC.